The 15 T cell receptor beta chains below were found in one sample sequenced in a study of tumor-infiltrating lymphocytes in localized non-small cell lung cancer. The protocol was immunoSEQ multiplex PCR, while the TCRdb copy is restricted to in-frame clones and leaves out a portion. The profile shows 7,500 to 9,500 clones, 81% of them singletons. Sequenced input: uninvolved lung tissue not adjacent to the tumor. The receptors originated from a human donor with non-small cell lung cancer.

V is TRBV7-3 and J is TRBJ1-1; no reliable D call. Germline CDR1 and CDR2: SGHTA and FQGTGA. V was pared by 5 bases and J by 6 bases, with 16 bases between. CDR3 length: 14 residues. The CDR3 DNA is TGTGCCAGCAGCCCTGGAGGGCGAGGTTCTGAAGCTTTCTTT. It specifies CASSPGGRGSEAFF.

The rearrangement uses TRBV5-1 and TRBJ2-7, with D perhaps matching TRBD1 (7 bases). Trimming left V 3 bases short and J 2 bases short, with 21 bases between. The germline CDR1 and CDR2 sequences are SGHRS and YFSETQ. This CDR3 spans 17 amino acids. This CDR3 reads CASSWGALGQSTYEQYF. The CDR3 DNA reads TGCGCCAGCAGCTGGGGGGCTTTGGGACAGTCAACCTACGAGCAGTACTTC.

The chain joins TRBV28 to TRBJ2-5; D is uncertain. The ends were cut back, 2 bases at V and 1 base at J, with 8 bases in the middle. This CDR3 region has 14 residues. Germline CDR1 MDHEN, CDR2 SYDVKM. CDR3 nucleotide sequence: TGTGCCAGCAGTTTAACCGGGCGCCAAGAGACCCAGTACTTC. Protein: CASSLTGRQETQYF. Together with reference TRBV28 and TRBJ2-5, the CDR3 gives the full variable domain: DVKVTQSSRYLVKRTGEKVFLECVQDMDHENMFWYRQDPGLGLRLIYFSYDVKMKEKGDIPEGYSVSREKKERFSLILESASTNQTSMYLCASSLTGRQETQYFGPGTRLLVL.

The CDR3 reads CASSNGQVGEQFF. The DNA of the CDR3 is TGTGCCAGCAGCAACGGACAGGTTGGTGAGCAGTTCTTC. This chain links TRBV5-4 with TRBJ2-1, with 7 bases lining up with TRBD1. CDR1 SGHNT and CDR2 YYREEE come from the germline V gene (reference sequence). Unmatched junction bases numbered 7, after V lost 4 bases and J lost 9 bases. The CDR3 is 13 amino acids.

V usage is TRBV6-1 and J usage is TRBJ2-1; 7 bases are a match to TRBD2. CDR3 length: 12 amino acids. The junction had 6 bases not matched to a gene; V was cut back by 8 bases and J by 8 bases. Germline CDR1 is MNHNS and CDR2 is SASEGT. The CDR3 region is CASFLAVDEQFF. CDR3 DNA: TGTGCCAGCTTCCTAGCGGTAGATGAGCAGTTCTTC.

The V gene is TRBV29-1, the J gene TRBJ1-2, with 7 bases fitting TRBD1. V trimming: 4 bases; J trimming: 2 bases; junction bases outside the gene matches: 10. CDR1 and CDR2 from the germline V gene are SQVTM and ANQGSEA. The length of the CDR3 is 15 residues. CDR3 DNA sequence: TGCAGCGTTGGGGGGCAGGGGGGTTTAAACTATGGCTACACCTTC. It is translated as CSVGGQGGLNYGYTF.

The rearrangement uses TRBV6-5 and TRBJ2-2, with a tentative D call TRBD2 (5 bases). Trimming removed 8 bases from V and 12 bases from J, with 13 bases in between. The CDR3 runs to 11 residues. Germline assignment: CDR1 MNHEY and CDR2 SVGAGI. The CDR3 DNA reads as TGTGCCAGCCGGGGTTCCGAGAAGCTGTTTTTT. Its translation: CASRGSEKLFF.

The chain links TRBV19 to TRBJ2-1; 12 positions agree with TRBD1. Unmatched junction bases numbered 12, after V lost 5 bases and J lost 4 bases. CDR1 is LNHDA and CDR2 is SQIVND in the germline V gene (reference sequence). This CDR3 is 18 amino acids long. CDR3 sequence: CASSASAPGQGAYNEQFF. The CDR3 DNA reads TGTGCCAGTAGTGCTTCAGCTCCGGGACAGGGGGCTTACAATGAGCAGTTCTTC.

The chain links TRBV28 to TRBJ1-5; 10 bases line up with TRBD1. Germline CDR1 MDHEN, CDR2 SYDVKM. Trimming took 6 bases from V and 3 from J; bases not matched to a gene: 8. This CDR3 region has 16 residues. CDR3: CASSPDRGIINQPQHF. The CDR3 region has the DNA TGTGCCAGCAGCCCGGACAGGGGGATCATCAATCAGCCCCAGCATTTT.

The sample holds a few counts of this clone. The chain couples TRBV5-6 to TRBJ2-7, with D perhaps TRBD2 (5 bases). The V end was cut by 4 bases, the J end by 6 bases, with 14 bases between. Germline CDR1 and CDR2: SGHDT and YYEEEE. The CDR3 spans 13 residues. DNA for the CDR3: TGTGCCAGCAGCGACGACGAGGGCGGCGAGCAGTACTTC. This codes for CASSDDEGGEQYF.

The DNA of the CDR3 is TGCGCCAGCAGCTTAACAGGGGGCGCGGTTGAAAAACTGTTTTTT. Encoded protein: CASSLTGGAVEKLFF. This chain uses TRBV5-1 with TRBJ1-4; TRBD1 agrees at 9 bases. The CDR3 loop spans 15 amino acids. J was trimmed by 7 bases and V by 2 bases; bases with no gene match: 6. Germline CDR1 reads SGHRS; CDR2 reads YFSETQ.

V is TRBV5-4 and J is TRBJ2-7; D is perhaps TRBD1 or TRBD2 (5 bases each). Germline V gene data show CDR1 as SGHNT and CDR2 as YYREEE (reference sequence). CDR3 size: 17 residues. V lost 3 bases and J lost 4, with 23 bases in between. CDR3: CASSSPPGTHEGYEQYF. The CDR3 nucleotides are TGTGCCAGCAGCTCGCCTCCCGGGACGCATGAGGGGTACGAGCAGTACTTC.

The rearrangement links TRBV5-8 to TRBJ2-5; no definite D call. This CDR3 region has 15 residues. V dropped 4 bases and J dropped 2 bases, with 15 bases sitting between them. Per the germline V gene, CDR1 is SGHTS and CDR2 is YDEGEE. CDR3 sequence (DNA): TGTGCCAGCAGCCCCGGCCACACACGGCAAGAGACCCAGTACTTC. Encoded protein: CASSPGHTRQETQYF.

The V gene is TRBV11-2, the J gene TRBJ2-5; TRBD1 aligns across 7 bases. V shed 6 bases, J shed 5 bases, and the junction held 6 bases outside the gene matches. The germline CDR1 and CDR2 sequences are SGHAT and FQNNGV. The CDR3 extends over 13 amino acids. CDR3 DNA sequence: TGTGCCAGCAGTTGGGACAGTCGGGAGACCCAGTACTTC. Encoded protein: CASSWDSRETQYF.

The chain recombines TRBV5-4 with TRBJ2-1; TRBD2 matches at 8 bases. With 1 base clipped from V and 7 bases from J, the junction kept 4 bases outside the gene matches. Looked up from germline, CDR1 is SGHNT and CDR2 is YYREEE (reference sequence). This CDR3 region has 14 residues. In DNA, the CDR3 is TGTGCCAGCAGCTTGTTCCAGCGGGAGAATGAGCAGTTCTTC. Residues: CASSLFQRENEQFF.